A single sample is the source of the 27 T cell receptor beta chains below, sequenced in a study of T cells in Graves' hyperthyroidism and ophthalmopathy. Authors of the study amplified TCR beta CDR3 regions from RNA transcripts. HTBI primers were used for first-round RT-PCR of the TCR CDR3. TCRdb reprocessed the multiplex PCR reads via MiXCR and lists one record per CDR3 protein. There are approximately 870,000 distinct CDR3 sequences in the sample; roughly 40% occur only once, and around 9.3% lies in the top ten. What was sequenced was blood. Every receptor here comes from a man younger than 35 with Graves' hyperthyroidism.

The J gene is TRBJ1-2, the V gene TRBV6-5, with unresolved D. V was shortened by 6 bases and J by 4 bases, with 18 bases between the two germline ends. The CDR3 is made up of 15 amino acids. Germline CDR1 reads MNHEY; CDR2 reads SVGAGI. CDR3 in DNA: TGTGCCAGCAGCCCCACTAGGTCCAAACTCTATGGCTACACCTTC. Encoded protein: CASSPTRSKLYGYTF.

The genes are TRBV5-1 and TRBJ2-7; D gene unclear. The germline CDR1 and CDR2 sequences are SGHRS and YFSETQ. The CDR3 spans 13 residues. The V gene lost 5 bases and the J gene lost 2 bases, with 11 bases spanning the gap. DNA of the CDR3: TGCGCCAGCAGGACCGGCACGGCCTACGAGCAGTACTTC. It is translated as CASRTGTAYEQYF.

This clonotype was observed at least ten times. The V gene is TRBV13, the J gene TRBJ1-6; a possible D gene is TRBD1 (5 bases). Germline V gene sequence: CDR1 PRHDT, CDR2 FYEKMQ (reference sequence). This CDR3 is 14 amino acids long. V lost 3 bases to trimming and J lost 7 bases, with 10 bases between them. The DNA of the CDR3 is TGTGCCAGCAGCTTGGGGGTGCGGAATTCACCCCTCCACTTT. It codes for CASSLGVRNSPLHF.

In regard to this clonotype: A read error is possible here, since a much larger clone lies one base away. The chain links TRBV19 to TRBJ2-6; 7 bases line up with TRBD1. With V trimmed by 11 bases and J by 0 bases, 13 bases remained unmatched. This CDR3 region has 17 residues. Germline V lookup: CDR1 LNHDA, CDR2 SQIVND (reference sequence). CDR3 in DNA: TGTGCCGGTACTGACGGACAGGCCAGCTCTGGGGCCAACGTCCTGACTTTC. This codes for CAGTDGQASSGANVLTF.

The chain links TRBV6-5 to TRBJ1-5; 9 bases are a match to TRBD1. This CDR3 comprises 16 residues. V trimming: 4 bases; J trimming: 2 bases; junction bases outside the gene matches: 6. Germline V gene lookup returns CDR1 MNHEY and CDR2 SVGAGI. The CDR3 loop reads CASSSDRGRGNQPQHF. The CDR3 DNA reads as TGTGCCAGCAGTTCGGACAGGGGCAGGGGCAATCAGCCCCAGCATTTT.

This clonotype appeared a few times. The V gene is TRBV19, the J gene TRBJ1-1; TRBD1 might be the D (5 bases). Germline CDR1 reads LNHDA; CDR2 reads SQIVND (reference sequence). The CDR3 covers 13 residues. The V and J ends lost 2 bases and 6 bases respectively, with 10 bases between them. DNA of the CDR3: TGTGCCAGTAGTATAAAGGGGAGCGCTGAAGCTTTCTTT. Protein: CASSIKGSAEAFF.

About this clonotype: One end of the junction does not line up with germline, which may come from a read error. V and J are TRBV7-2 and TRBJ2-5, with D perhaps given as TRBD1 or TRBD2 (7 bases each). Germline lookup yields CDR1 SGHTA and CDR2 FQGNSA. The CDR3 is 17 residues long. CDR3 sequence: CASSLAFPGAGGETQHF. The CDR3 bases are TGTGCTAGCAGCTTAGCATTTCCGGGCGCAGGGGGGGAGACCCAGCACTTC.

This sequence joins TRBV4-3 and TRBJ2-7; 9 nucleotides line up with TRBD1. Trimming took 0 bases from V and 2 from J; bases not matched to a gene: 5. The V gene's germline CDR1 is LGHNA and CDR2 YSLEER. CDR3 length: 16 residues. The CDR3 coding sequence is TGCGCCAGCAGCCAAGAGGTTCGGGACAGGGCCTACGAGCAGTACTTC. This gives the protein CASSQEVRDRAYEQYF.

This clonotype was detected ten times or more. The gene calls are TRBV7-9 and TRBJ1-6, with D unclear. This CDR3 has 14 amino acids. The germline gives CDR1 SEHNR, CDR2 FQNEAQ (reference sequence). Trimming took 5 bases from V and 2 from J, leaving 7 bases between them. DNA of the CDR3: TGTGCCAGCAGCCCCCCCGCCTATAATTCACCCCTCCACTTT. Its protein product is CASSPPAYNSPLHF.

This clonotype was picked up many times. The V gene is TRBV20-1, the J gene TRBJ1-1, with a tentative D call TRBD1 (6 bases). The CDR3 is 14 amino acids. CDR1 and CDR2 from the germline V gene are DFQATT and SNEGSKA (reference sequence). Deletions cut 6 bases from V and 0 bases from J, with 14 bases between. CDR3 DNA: TGCAGTGCCAGAAGGGGACAATTGAACACTGAAGCTTTCTTT. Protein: CSARRGQLNTEAFF.

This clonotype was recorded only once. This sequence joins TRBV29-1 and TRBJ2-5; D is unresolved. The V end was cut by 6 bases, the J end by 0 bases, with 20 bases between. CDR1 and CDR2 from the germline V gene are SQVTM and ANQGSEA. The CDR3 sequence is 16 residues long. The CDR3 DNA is TGCAGCGTCCTAATCAGTGCGAACGGACACCAAGAGACCCAGTACTTC. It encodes CSVLISANGHQETQYF.

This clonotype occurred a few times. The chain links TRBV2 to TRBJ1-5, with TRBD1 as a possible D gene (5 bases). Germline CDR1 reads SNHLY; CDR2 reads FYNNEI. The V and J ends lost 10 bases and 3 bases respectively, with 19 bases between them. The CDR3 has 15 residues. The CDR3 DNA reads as TGTGCCACCAGGACGGGGGAGAGGGTCAATCAGCCCCAGCATTTT. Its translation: CATRTGERVNQPQHF.

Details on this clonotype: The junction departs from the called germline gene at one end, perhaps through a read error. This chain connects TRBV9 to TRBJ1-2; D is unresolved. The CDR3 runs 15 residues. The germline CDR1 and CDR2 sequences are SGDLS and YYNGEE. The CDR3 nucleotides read TGTGCCGGCAGCCCTTTTCACACGGGGAACTATGGCTACACCTTC. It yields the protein CAGSPFHTGNYGYTF.

The CDR3 spells CASSLAGAQPQHF. The CDR3 bases are TGTGCCAGCAGCTTAGCGGGGGCACAGCCCCAGCATTTT. The chain links TRBV7-9 to TRBJ1-5; maybe TRBD1 (6 bases). The germline V gene has CDR1 SEHNR and CDR2 FQNEAQ (reference sequence). V lost 0 bases to trimming and J lost 7 bases, with 7 bases between them. There are 13 residues in the CDR3.

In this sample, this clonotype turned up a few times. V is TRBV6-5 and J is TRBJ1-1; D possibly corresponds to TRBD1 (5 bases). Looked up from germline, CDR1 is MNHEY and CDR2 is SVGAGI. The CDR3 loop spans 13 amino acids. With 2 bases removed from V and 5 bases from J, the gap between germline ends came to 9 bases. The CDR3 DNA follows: TGTGCCAGCAGTTACAAGGAGGGGACTGAAGCTTTCTTT. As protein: CASSYKEGTEAFF.

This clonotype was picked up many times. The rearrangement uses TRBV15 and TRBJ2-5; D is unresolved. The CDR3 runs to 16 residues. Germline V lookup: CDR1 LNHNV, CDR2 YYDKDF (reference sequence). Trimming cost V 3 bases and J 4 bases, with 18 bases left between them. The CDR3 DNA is TGTGCCACCAGCAGTCCCCAGCGAGACCTGCGAGAGACCCAGTACTTC. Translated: CATSSPQRDLRETQYF. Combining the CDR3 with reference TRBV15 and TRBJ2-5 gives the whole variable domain DAMVIQNPRYQVTQFGKPVTLSCSQTLNHNVMYWYQQKSSQAPKLLFHYYDKDFNNEADTPDNFQSRRPNTSFCFLDIRSPGLGDTAMYLCATSSPQRDLRETQYFGPGTRLLVL.

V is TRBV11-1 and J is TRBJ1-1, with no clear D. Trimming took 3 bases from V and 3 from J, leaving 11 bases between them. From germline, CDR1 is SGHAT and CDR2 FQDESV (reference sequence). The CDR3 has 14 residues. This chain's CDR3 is CASSLLTSYTEAFF. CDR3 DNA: TGTGCCAGCAGCTTGCTCACATCTTACACTGAAGCTTTCTTT.

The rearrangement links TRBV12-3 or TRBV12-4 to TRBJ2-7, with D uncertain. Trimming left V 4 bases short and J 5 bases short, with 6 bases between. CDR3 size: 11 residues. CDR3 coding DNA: TGTGCCAGCAGTTATCTCCACGAGCAGTACTTC. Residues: CASSYLHEQYF.

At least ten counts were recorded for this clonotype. The CDR3 is CAISVGGGPYEQYF. The CDR3 DNA reads TGTGCCATCAGTGTCGGGGGGGGGCCTTACGAGCAGTACTTC. The V and J genes are TRBV10-3 and TRBJ2-7; 8 bases are a match to TRBD2. The ends lost 4 bases at V and 4 bases at J; junction bases unmatched: 6. This CDR3 is built from 14 residues. The V gene's germline CDR1 is ENHRY and CDR2 SYGVKD.

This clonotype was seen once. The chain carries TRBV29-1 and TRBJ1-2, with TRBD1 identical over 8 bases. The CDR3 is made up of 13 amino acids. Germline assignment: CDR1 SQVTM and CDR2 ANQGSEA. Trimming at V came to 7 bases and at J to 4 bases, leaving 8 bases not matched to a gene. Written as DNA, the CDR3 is TGCAGCGGACAGGGGCCTAGAGGCTATGGCTACACCTTC. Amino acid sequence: CSGQGPRGYGYTF. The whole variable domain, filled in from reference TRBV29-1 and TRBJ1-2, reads SAVISQKPSRDICQRGTSLTIQCQVDSQVTMMFWYRQQPGQSLTLIATANQGSEATYESGFVIDKFPISRPNLTFSTLTVSNMSPEDSSIYLCSGQGPRGYGYTFGSGTRLTVV.

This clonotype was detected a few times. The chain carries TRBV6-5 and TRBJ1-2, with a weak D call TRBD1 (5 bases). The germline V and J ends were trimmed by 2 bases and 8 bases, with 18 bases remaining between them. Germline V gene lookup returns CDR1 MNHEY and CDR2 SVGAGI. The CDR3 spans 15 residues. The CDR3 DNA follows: TGTGCCAGCAGTTACGGGTCCAGGGCGTTGCGAGGCTACACCTTC. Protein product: CASSYGSRALRGYTF.

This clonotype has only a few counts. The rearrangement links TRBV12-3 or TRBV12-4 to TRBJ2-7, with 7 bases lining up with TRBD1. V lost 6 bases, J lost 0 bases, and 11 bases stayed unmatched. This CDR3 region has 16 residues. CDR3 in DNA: TGTGCCAGCAGCTCCCGGGACAGTTTCAGCTCCTACGAGCAGTACTTC. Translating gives CASSSRDSFSSYEQYF.

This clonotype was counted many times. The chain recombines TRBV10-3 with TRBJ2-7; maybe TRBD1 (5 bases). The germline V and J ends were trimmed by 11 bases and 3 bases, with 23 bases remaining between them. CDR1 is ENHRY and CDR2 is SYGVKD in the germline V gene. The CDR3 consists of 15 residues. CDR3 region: CALHPGLDDRYEQYF. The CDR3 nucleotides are TGTGCCCTCCACCCAGGGCTGGACGACCGCTACGAGCAGTACTTC.

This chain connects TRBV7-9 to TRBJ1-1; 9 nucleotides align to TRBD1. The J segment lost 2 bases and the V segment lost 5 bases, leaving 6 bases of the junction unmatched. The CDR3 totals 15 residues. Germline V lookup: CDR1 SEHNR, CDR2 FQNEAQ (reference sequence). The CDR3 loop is CASSRPGQGNTEAFF. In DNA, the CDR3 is TGTGCCAGCAGCCGACCGGGACAGGGAAACACTGAAGCTTTCTTT.

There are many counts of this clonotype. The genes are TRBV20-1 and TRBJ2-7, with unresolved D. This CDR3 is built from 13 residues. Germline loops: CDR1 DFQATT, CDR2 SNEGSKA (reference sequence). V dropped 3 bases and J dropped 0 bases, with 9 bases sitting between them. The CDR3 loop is CSASDVSSYEQYF. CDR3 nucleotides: TGCAGTGCTAGTGACGTAAGCTCCTACGAGCAGTACTTC.

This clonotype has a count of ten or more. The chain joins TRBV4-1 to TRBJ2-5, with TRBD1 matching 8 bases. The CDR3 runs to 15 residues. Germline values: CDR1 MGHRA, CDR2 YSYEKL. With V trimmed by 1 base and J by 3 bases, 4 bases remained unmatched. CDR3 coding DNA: TGCGCCAGCAGCCAAGCGGGACAGGCAAAAGAGACCCAGTACTTC. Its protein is CASSQAGQAKETQYF.

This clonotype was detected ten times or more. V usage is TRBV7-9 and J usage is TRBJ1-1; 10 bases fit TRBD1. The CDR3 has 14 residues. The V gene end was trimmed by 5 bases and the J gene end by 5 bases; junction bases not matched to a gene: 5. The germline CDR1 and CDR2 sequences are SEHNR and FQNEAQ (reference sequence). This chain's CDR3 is CASSRQGAGTEAFF. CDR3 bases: TGTGCCAGCAGCCGACAGGGGGCCGGAACTGAAGCTTTCTTT.